These T cell receptor beta chains were read from a single sample in a study of CD8+ T cells in alopecia areata. Sequenced by immunoSEQ multiplex PCR; TCRdb stores in-frame clones only, minus some. Among about 150,000 clones listed, roughly 50% were seen once. Sequenced sample: CD4+ T cells sorted from blood. The origin of the receptors is a human donor with alopecia areata. Each CDR3 is given with its conserved first and last residue. Expanded clones are given a class, and other clones once, few, many or no size at all.

TRBJ2-7,-,TRBV7-9,CASSLESLAASYEQYF
TRBJ2-1,-,TRBV20-1,CSASKSNEQFF
TRBJ2-2,few,TRBV19,CASSLPYGAGELFF
TRBJ2-5,-,TRBV5-6,CASSLPFGETQYF
TRBJ1-2,-,TRBV29-1,CSAEGDSANYGYTF
TRBJ2-7,-,TRBV2,CASSAQGIGPYEQYF
TRBJ2-2,-,TRBV10-3,CAIRQAMNTGELFF
TRBJ2-5,few,TRBV29-1,CSVNGLAGQETQYF
TRBJ2-5,-,TRBV5-1,CASSFGSPGETQYF
TRBJ2-1,-,TRBV5-1,CASSLGPSSEQFF
TRBJ2-7,-,TRBV28,CASSLDGRAYEQYF
TRBJ2-5,-,TRBV28,CASSAGYQETQYF
TRBJ1-2,-,TRBV6-5,CASSSVQGLYGYTF
TRBJ2-1,-,TRBV10-3,CAIKLAGHSEQFF
TRBJ1-1,-,TRBV11-3,CASSLQENTEAFF
TRBJ2-3,few,TRBV28,CASSPGQSPTDTQYF
TRBJ2-6,-,TRBV27,CASSFLRALTNSGANVLTF
TRBJ2-1,-,TRBV7-2,CASSPRVGEQFF
TRBJ1-2,-,TRBV25-1,CASSESGQFFGYTF
TRBJ2-3,-,TRBV11-2,CASSATDTDTQYF
TRBJ2-1,-,TRBV15,CATSREWLGEQFF
TRBJ2-7,-,TRBV7-9,CASSLGPRRTRDEQYF
TRBJ2-1,-,TRBV2,CASSEGRSSYNEQFF
TRBJ2-5,-,TRBV5-4,CASTGQQETQYF
TRBJ2-7,-,TRBV6-6,CASSLSGPYEQYF
TRBJ2-5,-,TRBV6-5,CASSYSTRREETQYF
TRBJ2-1,few,TRBV14,CASSQAPSGYNEQFF
TRBJ1-3,-,TRBV28,CASSLSSGMIVGNTIYF
TRBJ2-1,few,TRBV29-1,CSVRGHEQFF
TRBJ2-5,-,TRBV5-1,CASRTSGDQETQYF
TRBJ1-4,-,TRBV2,CASSELLGEKLFF
TRBJ2-7,once,TRBV28,CASNPQGYEQYF
TRBJ2-2,-,TRBV7-2,CASSLAGGPAGELFF
TRBJ2-2,-,TRBV6-5,CASTSGRAGIGELFF
TRBJ2-5,-,TRBV5-1,CASSWTPAETQYF
TRBJ2-1,-,TRBV11-2,CASSPRLNEQFF
TRBJ2-7,-,TRBV5-1,CASSSGYQNYEQYF
TRBJ2-2,-,TRBV5-1,CASSKETPGNTGELFF
TRBJ2-6,-,TRBV2,CASSGEISGANVLTF
TRBJ1-1,few,TRBV11-2,CASSPPGSRVNTEAFF
TRBJ2-2,-,TRBV29-1,CSGTTTGELFF
TRBJ1-2,once,TRBV6-6,CASSKQGSGGYTF
TRBJ2-2,-,TRBV7-3,CASLSGETGELFF
TRBJ2-3,once,TRBV7-9,CASSLGLAGDASTDTQYF
TRBJ2-5,-,TRBV18,CASSPLRQGGETQYF
TRBJ1-2,few,TRBV5-4,CASSGLGGYTF
TRBJ2-5,-,TRBV19,CASQRTGLAGETQYF
TRBJ2-7,-,TRBV14,CASSQVRGHEQYF
TRBJ2-1,-,TRBV6-6,CASRVDSYEQFF
TRBJ1-4,-,TRBV29-1,CSVRMRVNEKLFF
TRBJ1-5,-,TRBV2,CASSGGSSLSHQPQHF
TRBJ1-4,few,TRBV7-9,CASSLRQGGEKLFF
TRBJ2-7,-,TRBV30,CAWTPGEYEQYF
TRBJ1-2,-,TRBV7-9,CASSGAIRTENYGYTF
TRBJ2-1,-,TRBV5-1,CASSLEAGGYNEQFF